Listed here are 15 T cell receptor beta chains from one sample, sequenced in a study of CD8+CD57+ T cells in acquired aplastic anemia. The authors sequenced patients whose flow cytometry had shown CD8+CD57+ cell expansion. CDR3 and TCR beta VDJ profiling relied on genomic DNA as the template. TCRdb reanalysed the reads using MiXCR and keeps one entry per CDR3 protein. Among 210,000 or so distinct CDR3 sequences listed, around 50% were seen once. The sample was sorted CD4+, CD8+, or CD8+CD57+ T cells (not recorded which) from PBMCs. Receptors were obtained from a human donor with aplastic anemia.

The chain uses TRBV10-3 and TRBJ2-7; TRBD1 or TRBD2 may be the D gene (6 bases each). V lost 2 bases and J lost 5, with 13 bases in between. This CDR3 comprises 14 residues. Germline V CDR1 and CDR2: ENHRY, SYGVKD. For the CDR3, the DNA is TGTGCCATCAGTGAGGGGGGGCTGAGAGACGAGCAGTACTTC. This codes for CAISEGGLRDEQYF.

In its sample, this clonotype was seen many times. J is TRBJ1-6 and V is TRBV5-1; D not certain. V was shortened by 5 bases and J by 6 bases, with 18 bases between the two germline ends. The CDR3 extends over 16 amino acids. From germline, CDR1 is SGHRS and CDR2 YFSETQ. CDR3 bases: TGCGCCAGCAGACAAGATCAATCCTCGTCTAATTCACCCCTCCACTTT. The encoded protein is CASRQDQSSSNSPLHF.

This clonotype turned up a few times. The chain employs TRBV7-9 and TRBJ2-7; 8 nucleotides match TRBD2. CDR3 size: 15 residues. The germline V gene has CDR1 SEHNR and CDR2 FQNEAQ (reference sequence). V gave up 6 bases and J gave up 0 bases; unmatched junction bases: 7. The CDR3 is CASSSSGFGSYEQYF. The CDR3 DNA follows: TGTGCCAGCAGTTCTAGCGGGTTCGGCTCCTACGAGCAGTACTTC.

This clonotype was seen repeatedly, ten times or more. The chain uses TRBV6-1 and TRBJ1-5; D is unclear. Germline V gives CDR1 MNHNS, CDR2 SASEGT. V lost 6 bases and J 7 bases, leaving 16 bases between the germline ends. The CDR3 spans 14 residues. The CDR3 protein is CASRESGAGQPQHF. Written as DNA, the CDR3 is TGTGCCAGCAGGGAGAGCGGCGCCGGGCAGCCCCAGCATTTT.

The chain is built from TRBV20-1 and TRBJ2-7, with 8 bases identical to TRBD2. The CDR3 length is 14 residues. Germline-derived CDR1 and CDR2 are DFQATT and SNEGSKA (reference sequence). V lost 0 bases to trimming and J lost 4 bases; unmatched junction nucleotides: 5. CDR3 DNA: TGCAGTGCTAGAGATACTAGCGGTCTTTACGAGCAGTACTTC. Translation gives CSARDTSGLYEQYF.

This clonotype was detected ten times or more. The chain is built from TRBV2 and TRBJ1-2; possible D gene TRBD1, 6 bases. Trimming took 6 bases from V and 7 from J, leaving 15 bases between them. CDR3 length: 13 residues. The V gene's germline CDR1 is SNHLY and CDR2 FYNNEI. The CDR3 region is CASSSTGFGGYTF. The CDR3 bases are TGTGCCAGCAGCAGTACAGGGTTTGGTGGCTACACCTTC.

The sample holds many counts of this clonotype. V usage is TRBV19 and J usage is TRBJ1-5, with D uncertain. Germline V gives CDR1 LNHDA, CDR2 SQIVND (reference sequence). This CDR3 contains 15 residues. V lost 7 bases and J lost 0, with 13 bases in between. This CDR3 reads CASIGGRHSNQPQHF. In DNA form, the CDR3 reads TGTGCCAGTATCGGAGGCAGACATAGCAATCAGCCCCAGCATTTT.

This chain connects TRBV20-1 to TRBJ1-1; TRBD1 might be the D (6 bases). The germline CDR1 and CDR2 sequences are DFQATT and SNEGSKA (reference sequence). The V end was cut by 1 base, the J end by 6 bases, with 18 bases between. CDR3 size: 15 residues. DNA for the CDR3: TGCAGTGCTAGAGGTTTCGAGCAGGGGCGAGCTGAAGCTTTCTTT. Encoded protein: CSARGFEQGRAEAFF.

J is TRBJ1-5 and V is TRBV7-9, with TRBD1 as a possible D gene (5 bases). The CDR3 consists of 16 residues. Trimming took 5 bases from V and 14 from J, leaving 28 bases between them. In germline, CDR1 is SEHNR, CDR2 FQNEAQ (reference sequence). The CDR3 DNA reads TGTGCCAGCAGCCACCTTTCGAGCGGGGGGACCCACAATGAGCATTTT. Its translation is CASSHLSSGGTHNEHF.

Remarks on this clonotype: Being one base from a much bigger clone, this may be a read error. CDR3: CASQRLGVSNYGYTF. CDR3 nucleotides: TGTGCCAGCCAAAGACTGGGGGTTAGTAACTATGGCTACACCTTC. This sequence joins TRBV6-1 and TRBJ1-2; TRBD1 is a possible D gene (5 bases). Germline lookup yields CDR1 MNHNS and CDR2 SASEGT. Trimming took 8 bases from V and 1 from J, leaving 17 bases between them. The CDR3 is made up of 15 amino acids.

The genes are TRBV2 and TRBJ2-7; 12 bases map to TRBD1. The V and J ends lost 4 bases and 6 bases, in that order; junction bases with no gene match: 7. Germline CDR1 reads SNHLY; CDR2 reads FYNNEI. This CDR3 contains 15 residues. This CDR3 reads CASSAGTGGAGEQYF. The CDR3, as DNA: TGTGCCAGCAGTGCGGGGACAGGGGGCGCGGGCGAGCAGTACTTC.

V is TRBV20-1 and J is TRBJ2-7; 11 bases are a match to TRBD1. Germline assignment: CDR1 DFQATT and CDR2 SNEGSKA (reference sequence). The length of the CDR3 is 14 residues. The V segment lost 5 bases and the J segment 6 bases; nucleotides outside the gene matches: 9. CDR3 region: CSALPGQGGVEQYF. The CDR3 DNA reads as TGCAGTGCTCTGCCGGGACAGGGGGGCGTCGAGCAGTACTTC.

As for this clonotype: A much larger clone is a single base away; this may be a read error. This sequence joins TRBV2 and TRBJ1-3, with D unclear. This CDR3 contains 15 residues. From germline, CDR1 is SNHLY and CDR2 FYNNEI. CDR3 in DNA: TGTGCCAGCAGTTTTGGTAACGTGGGAGGAACCACCATATATTTT. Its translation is CASSFGNVGGTTIYF.

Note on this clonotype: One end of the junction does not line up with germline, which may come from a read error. CDR3 sequence reads: CASSFRDRGSNMDYEQYF. The CDR3 DNA reads as TGCGCCAGCAGCTTCCGGGACAGGGGATCTAATATGGACTACGAGCAGTACTTC. The J gene is TRBJ2-7, the V gene TRBV7-3, with TRBD1 identical over 10 bases. Germline V gene sequence: CDR1 SGHTA, CDR2 FQGTGA. The CDR3 runs 18 residues.

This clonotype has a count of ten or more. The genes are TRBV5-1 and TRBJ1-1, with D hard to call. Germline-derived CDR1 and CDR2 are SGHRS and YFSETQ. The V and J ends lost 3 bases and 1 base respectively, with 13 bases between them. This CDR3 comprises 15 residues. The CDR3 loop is CASSSLRLRNTEAFF. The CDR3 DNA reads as TGCGCCAGCAGCTCGCTCCGGCTGAGGAACACTGAAGCTTTCTTT.